This T cell receptor beta chain was captured in a study of blood T cell repertoires in COVID-19. The data were produced by immunoSEQ multiplex PCR, yet TCRdb's version contains in-frame clones alone and is incomplete. Here the sample spans roughly 450,000 clones, 80% to 95% being singletons. CDR1 is MDHEN, CDR2 SYDVKM, per germline. CDR3 size: 14 residues. With V trimmed by 4 bases and J by 6 bases, 6 bases remained unmatched. The chain couples TRBV28 to TRBJ1-5, with TRBD1 matching 7 bases. The source material was PBMCs or T cells enriched from blood (not recorded which). The source is a young man who had recovered from COVID-19. The CDR3 region has the DNA TGTGCCAGCAGTTCCCTGAGGGGGCGTCAGCCCCAGCATTTT. Translation gives CASSSLRGRQPQHF.